This record concerns one T cell receptor beta chain sequence. V was shortened by 3 bases and J by 1 base, with 9 bases between the two germline ends. CDR1 and CDR2 from the germline V gene are SEHNR and FQNEAQ (reference sequence). The CDR3 spans 14 residues. Random hexamers were used to reverse transcribe the RNA input (about 0.45 to 1 ug). MiXCR, applied by TCRdb to the immunoSEQ multiplex PCR reads, yields one record per CDR3 protein. This sample has roughly 130,000 distinct CDR3 sequences; roughly 96% occur once, and the top ten carry roughly 0.12%. This sample was taken from a study of CD8 T cells in Susac syndrome.

Sequenced sample: CD4+ T cells from PBMCs. The J gene is TRBJ1-1, the V gene TRBV7-9; the D is unclear. The source is a human donor in good health. The CDR3 DNA is TGTGCCAGCAGCTTTCCTCAGAGGAACACTGAAGCTTTCTTT. Translation gives CASSFPQRNTEAFF.